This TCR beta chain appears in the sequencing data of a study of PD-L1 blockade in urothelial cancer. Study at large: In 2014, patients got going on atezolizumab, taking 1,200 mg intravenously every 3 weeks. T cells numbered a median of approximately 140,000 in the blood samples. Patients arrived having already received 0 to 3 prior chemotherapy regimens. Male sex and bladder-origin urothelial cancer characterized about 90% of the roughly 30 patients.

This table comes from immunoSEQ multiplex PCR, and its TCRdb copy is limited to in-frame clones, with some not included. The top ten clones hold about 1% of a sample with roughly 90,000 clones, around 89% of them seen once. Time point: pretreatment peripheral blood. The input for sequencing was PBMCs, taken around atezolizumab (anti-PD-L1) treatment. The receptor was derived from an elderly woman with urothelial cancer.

The chain's CDR3 is CASSPDRGGQPQHF. CDR3 in DNA: TGCGCCAGCAGCCCAGACAGGGGCGGTCAGCCCCAGCATTTT. The chain employs TRBV5-1 and TRBJ1-5; 8 bases are a match to TRBD1. The germline gives CDR1 SGHRS, CDR2 YFSETQ. This CDR3 spans 14 amino acids. The junction had 6 bases not matched to a gene; V was cut back by 4 bases and J by 6 bases.